A few counts support the clone carrying this T cell receptor (beta chain). Its antigen is unidentified. Expressed TCRB transcripts were sequenced, since all the RNA that had been isolated was reverse transcribed. The protocol was immunoSEQ multiplex PCR, while the TCRdb copy is restricted to in-frame clones and leaves out a portion. The repertoire consists of 250,000 to 350,000 clones, with approximately 16% occurring once and the leading ten covering less than 0.02%. These data come from a study of beta chain features in type 1 diabetes. Study-level background: The study examined about 110,000,000 sorted cells across all samples. Study findings and constraints: All four CD4+ subsets from Type 1 diabetes patients carried moderately but significantly shorter TCRB CDR3s. Whether TCRB rearrangement is influenced by HLA type was left unresolved in this analysis.

The CDR3 is 17 amino acids. The germline V gene has CDR1 SGDLS and CDR2 YYNGEE. V dropped 4 bases and J dropped 3; count of bases not matched to a gene: 5. The gene calls are TRBV9 and TRBJ2-2, with TRBD2 matching over 14 bases. The sequencing sample was made of naive CD4+ T cells from blood. This clonotype was obtained from a man aged 18 to 30 with type 1 diabetes. The CDR3 is CASSRLAGGPDTGELFF. The CDR3 nucleotides are TGTGCCAGCAGCAGACTAGCGGGGGGGCCCGACACCGGGGAGCTGTTTTTT. Combining the CDR3 with reference TRBV9 and TRBJ2-2 gives the whole variable domain DSGVTQTPKHLITATGQRVTLRCSPRSGDLSVYWYQQSLDQGLQFLIQYYNGEERAKGNILERFSAQQFPDLHSELNLSSLELGDSALYFCASSRLAGGPDTGELFFGEGSRLTVL.